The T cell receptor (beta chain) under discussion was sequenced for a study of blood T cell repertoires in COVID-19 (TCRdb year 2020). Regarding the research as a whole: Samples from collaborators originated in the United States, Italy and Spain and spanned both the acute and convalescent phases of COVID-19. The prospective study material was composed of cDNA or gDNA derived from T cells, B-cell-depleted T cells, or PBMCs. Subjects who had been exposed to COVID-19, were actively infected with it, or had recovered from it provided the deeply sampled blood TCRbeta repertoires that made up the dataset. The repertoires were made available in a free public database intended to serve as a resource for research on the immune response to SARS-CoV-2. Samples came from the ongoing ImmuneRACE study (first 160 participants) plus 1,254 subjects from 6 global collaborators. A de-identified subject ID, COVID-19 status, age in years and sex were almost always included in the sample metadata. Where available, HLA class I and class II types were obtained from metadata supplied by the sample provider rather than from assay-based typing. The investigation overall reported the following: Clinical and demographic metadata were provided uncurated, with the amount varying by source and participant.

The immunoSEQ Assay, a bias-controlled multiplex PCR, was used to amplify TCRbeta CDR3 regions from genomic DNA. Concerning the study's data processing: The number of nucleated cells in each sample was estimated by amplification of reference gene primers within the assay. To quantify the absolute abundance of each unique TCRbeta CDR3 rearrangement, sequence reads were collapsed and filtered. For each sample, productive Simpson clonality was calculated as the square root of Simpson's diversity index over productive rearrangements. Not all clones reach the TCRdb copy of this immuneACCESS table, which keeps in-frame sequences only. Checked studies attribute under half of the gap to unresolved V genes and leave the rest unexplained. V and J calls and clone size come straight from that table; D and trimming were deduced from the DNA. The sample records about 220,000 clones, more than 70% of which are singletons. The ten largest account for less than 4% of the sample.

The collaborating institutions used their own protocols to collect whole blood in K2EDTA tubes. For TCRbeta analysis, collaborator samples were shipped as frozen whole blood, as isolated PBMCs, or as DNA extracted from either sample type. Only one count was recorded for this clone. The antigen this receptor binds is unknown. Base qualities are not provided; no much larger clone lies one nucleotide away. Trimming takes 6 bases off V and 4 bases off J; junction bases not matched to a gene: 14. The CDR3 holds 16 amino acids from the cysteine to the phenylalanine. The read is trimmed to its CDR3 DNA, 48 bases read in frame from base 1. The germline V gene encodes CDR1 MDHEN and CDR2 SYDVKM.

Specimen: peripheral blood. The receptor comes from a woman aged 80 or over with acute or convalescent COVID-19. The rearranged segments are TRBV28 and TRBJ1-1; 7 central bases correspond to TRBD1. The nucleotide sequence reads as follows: TGTGCCAGCAGCCGCGGTAGACAGGGTAAGGTCACTGAAGCTTTCTTT. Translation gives CASSRGRQGKVTEAFF.